Below, 32 T cell receptor beta chains from the same sample are listed, as sequenced in a study of CD8 T cells in ankylosing spondylitis. General study results and limits: Seemingly distinctive of ankylosing spondylitis blood was a TCR beta motif formed by eight highly homologous variants.

MiXCR was run by TCRdb on the 5' RACE reads, yielding one entry per CDR3 protein. The table shows 350,000 to 450,000 distinct CDR3 sequences, with roughly a quarter occurring only once. Their antigens are not known. Sequenced input: blood, either unsorted or a sorted T cell fraction (not recorded which). The receptors stem from a male donor with ankylosing spondylitis.

The chain employs TRBV25-1 and TRBJ2-2; D is unresolved. This CDR3 contains 16 residues. Germline V gene sequence: CDR1 MGHDK, CDR2 SYGVNS. V lost 0 bases, J lost 2 bases, and 10 bases lay in between. CDR3 nucleotide sequence: TGTGCCAGCAGTGAATATGCGGAGCCTAACACCGGGGAGCTGTTTTTT. Its translation: CASSEYAEPNTGELFF.

The V call is TRBV1, the J call TRBJ1-1; the DNA was not compared with TRBD1, the D call given in the table. TRBV1 constitutes a pseudogene. The CDR3 is 17 amino acids. CDR3 nucleotide sequence: TGCACCAGCAGCCTTTATTTGACAGGGCAAGTGAACACTGAAGCTTTCTTT. Its protein product is CTSSLYLTGQVNTEAFF.

The chain links TRBV20-1 to TRBJ2-5, with D possibly TRBD2 on 5 matching bases. The CDR3 loop spans 12 amino acids. Germline CDR1 reads DFQATT; CDR2 reads SNEGSKA (reference sequence). The V end lost 6 bases, the J end lost 5 bases, and 13 bases lay between the germline ends. This CDR3 is CSAQERGETQYF. DNA for the CDR3: TGCAGTGCCCAAGAACGAGGGGAGACCCAGTACTTC.

Many counts were recorded for this clonotype. The chain joins TRBV24-1 to TRBJ2-3, with 8 nucleotides matching TRBD2. The V segment lost 3 bases and the J segment 5 bases; nucleotides outside the gene matches: 6. Germline values: CDR1 KGHDR, CDR2 SFDVKD. The CDR3 covers 15 residues. DNA for the CDR3: TGTGCCACCAGTGATCCAGCGGGAGATGGAGATACGCAGTATTTT. Protein: CATSDPAGDGDTQYF.

This chain connects TRBV5-1 to TRBJ2-7; TRBD1 is a possible D gene (6 bases). CDR3 length: 13 amino acids. CDR1 and CDR2 (germline): SGHRS, YFSETQ. Trimming pared 0 bases from V and 5 bases from J, leaving 9 bases between. The CDR3 protein is CASSLGQGHEQYV. The CDR3 DNA is TGCGCCAGCAGCTTGGGTCAGGGGCACGAGCAGTACGTC.

This clonotype was detected only a few times. J is TRBJ2-5 and V is TRBV2; TRBD2 agrees at 11 bases. With 1 base clipped from V and 1 base from J, the junction kept 11 bases outside the gene matches. This CDR3 spans 19 amino acids. The V gene's germline CDR1 is SNHLY and CDR2 FYNNEI. CDR3 region: CASSEGLTSGRTFQETQYF. The CDR3 coding sequence is TGTGCCAGCAGTGAAGGGCTAACTAGCGGGAGAACCTTCCAAGAGACCCAGTACTTC.

This clonotype was detected only once. V gene TRBV6-1 combines with J gene TRBJ1-6, with D uncertain. The CDR3 is 12 amino acids. V was shortened by 6 bases and J by 9 bases, with 9 bases between the two germline ends. Germline values: CDR1 MNHNS, CDR2 SASEGT. CDR3 sequence: CASRRDGSPLHF. The CDR3 coding sequence is TGTGCCAGCAGACGCGACGGTTCACCCCTCCACTTT.

V gene TRBV7-8 combines with J gene TRBJ2-4; perhaps TRBD1 as D (6 bases). This CDR3 has 14 amino acids. The germline V gene encodes CDR1 SGHVS and CDR2 FQNEAQ. The V end lost 1 base, the J end lost 9 bases, and 13 bases lay between the germline ends. As DNA, the CDR3 is TGTGCCAGCAGCTTAGTTAAGGGGGTCGGCATTCAGTACTTC. The encoded protein is CASSLVKGVGIQYF.

The chain uses TRBV20-1 and TRBJ2-5; D is perhaps TRBD1 (6 bases). Germline loops: CDR1 DFQATT, CDR2 SNEGSKA (reference sequence). The CDR3 contains 12 residues. V was trimmed by 7 bases and J by 4 bases, leaving 13 bases between them. This chain's CDR3 is CSGVQGPETQYF. In DNA form, the CDR3 reads TGCAGTGGCGTTCAGGGGCCAGAGACCCAGTACTTC.

The chain joins TRBV7-9 to TRBJ2-5; the D is unclear. This CDR3 spans 14 amino acids. V dropped 3 bases and J dropped 5 bases, with 13 bases sitting between them. Germline CDR1 reads SEHNR; CDR2 reads FQNEAQ (reference sequence). The CDR3 reads CASSLWGSSETQYF. The DNA of the CDR3 is TGTGCCAGCAGCTTGTGGGGTAGCTCGGAGACCCAGTACTTC.

This clonotype has more than one count but fewer than ten. The chain is built from TRBV3-1 and TRBJ1-6; D ambiguous. CDR1 is LGHDT and CDR2 is YNNKEL in the germline V gene (reference sequence). This CDR3 spans 15 amino acids. V was shortened by 1 base and J by 2 bases, with 6 bases between the two germline ends. The CDR3 is CASSQGGTYNSPLHF. The DNA for the CDR3 is TGTGCCAGCAGCCAAGGTGGAACCTATAATTCACCCCTCCACTTT.

The gene calls are TRBV5-1 and TRBJ2-2, with a weak D call TRBD2 (5 bases). Germline-derived CDR1 and CDR2 are SGHRS and YFSETQ. This CDR3 contains 16 residues. V lost 1 base and J 3 bases, leaving 13 bases between the germline ends. The CDR3 DNA sequence: TGCGCCAGCAGCTTGTTCCGGGGTTCGGACACCGGGGAGCTGTTTTTT. The encoded protein is CASSLFRGSDTGELFF.

The table lists this clonotype with a few counts. V is TRBV6-2 or TRBV6-3 and J is TRBJ2-1; possibly TRBD1 for D (6 bases). The CDR3 contains 16 residues. V gave up 5 bases and J gave up 9 bases, with 23 bases separating them. Germline CDR1 reads MNHEY; CDR2 reads SVGEGT. CDR3: CASSTEVRQVRGEQFF. The CDR3 bases are TGTGCCAGCAGTACCGAAGTAAGACAGGTTAGGGGTGAGCAGTTCTTC.

This chain uses TRBV7-2 with TRBJ2-3, with D unresolved. V was clipped by 5 bases and J by 2 bases, with 11 bases between them. In germline, CDR1 is SGHTA, CDR2 FQGNSA. The CDR3 extends over 14 amino acids. CDR3 residues: CASSPGPTTDTQYF. Here the CDR3 DNA reads TGTGCCAGCAGCCCTGGCCCCACCACAGATACGCAGTATTTT.

The gene calls are TRBV7-8 and TRBJ2-1; D gene uncertain. The germline gives CDR1 SGHVS, CDR2 FQNEAQ. Trimming removed 6 bases at V and 14 bases at J, with 14 bases between. CDR3 size: 11 residues. Here the CDR3 reads CASSTPSGKFF. CDR3 in DNA: TGTGCCAGCAGTACTCCGAGTGGGAAGTTCTTC.

This clonotype has a handful of counts. The genes are TRBV20-1 and TRBJ2-3, with no clear D. The CDR3 loop spans 11 amino acids. Per germline, CDR1 DFQATT and CDR2 SNEGSKA (reference sequence). Trimming left V 6 bases short and J 5 bases short, with 9 bases between. CDR3 bases: TGCAGTGCATTGACTGGAGATACGCAGTATTTT. It codes for CSALTGDTQYF.

This chain connects TRBV12-3 or TRBV12-4 to TRBJ2-2; tentatively, D is TRBD1 (5 bases). V was pared by 8 bases and J by 5 bases, with 18 bases between. The CDR3 has 15 amino acids. The CDR3 coding sequence is TGTGCCAGCGGAGTTGGGGCGCGTGGGACCGGGGAGCTGTTTTTT. This translates into CASGVGARGTGELFF.

This clonotype was seen a handful of times. The V and J genes are TRBV3-1 and TRBJ2-3; no firm D call. V lost 4 bases to trimming and J lost 12 bases, with 14 bases between them. CDR1 is LGHDT, CDR2 YNNKEL, per germline (reference sequence). The CDR3 extends over 12 amino acids. The CDR3, as DNA: TGTGCCAGCAGCCCCCCTGTGGGTGAACAGTATTTT. Translating it yields CASSPPVGEQYF.

This rearrangement joins TRBV10-3 to TRBJ2-7; D gene ambiguous. Germline CDR1 and CDR2: ENHRY and SYGVKD. The CDR3 contains 11 residues. CDR3 coding DNA: TGTGCCATCAGTGAAGGTCTGGGGTGGGCCGTC. Protein: CAISEGLGWAV.

The gene calls are TRBV6-1 and TRBJ1-4; TRBD1 is a possible D gene (6 bases). This CDR3 has 13 amino acids. Germline assignment: CDR1 MNHNS and CDR2 SASEGT. Trimming took off 7 bases at V and 8 bases at J, with 14 bases between the two ends. The CDR3 sequence is CASKEQGYEKLFF. CDR3 DNA sequence: TGTGCCAGCAAGGAACAGGGATACGAAAAACTGTTTTTT.

This clonotype was picked up many times. This clone may be a read error of a much larger clone one base away. This CDR3 reads CASSFAANTEAFF. The CDR3 region has the DNA TGTGCCAGCAGTTTTGCAGCCAACACTGAAGCTTTCTTT. The V gene is TRBV12-3 or TRBV12-4, the J gene TRBJ1-1; no clear D gene. There are 13 residues in the CDR3. V gave up 3 bases and J gave up 2 bases, with 7 bases separating them.

The chain couples TRBV14 to TRBJ1-3; possible D gene TRBD1, 5 bases. Germline V lookup: CDR1 SGHDN, CDR2 FVKESK. Trimming removed 6 bases at V and 0 bases at J, with 15 bases between. The CDR3 spans 16 residues. The CDR3 nucleotides are TGTGCCAGCAGTCGGGGCGGATCGTTCTCTGGAAACACCATATATTTT. Translation: CASSRGGSFSGNTIYF.

This clonotype was detected ten times or more. An end of the junction does not agree with germline; a read error may underlie this. The rearrangement links TRBV11-2 to TRBJ2-1; 7 nucleotides align to TRBD1. Germline V gene lookup returns CDR1 SGHAT and CDR2 FQNNGV. CDR3 length: 14 residues. CDR3 bases: TGCGCCAGCAGCCGGGACAGCTCCTACAATGAGCAGTTCTTC. Its translation: CASSRDSSYNEQFF.

This clonotype was counted between two and nine times. The chain recombines TRBV20-1 with TRBJ1-2; 9 bases map to TRBD1. The ends lost 4 bases at V and 0 bases at J; junction bases unmatched: 6. This CDR3 region has 15 residues. Looked up from germline, CDR1 is DFQATT and CDR2 is SNEGSKA (reference sequence). The CDR3 sequence is CSATTGGSANYGYTF. In DNA form, the CDR3 reads TGCAGTGCTACCACAGGGGGCTCAGCTAACTATGGCTACACCTTC.

This clonotype was seen a few times. This chain joins TRBV30 and TRBJ2-2; TRBD2 matches at 10 bases. Trimming cost V 4 bases and J 7 bases; bases outside gene matches: 9. The CDR3 spans 15 residues. Germline loops: CDR1 GTSNPN, CDR2 SVGIG (reference sequence). In DNA, the CDR3 is TGTGCCTGGAATGGTCTAGCGGGAGTAATCGGGGAGCTGTTTTTT. This encodes CAWNGLAGVIGELFF.

The rearrangement joins TRBV11-1 to TRBJ2-1; D tentatively fits TRBD1 or TRBD2 (6 bases each). Per the germline V gene, CDR1 is SGHAT and CDR2 is FQDESV (reference sequence). There are 22 residues in the CDR3. Trimming removed 1 base at V and 2 bases at J, with 30 bases between. This CDR3 reads CASSLGRLRGGSSAPTYNEQFF. The CDR3 DNA reads as TGTGCCAGCAGCTTAGGGCGCCTGAGAGGGGGGTCTAGCGCTCCAACCTACAATGAGCAGTTCTTC.

The chain is built from TRBV29-1 and TRBJ2-1; no definite D call. This CDR3 has 14 amino acids. CDR1 and CDR2 (germline): SQVTM, ANQGSEA. Trimming stripped 3 bases from V and 3 bases from J, with 12 bases between. DNA for the CDR3: TGCAGCGTTGATGAGTGGGATAGCTACAATGAGCAGTTCTTC. Translated: CSVDEWDSYNEQFF.

In its sample, this clonotype was seen many times. The rearrangement links TRBV28 to TRBJ2-1, with TRBD1 as a possible D gene (6 bases). The length of the CDR3 is 14 residues. From germline, CDR1 is MDHEN and CDR2 SYDVKM. V lost 4 bases, J lost 4 bases, and 11 bases lay in between. The CDR3 DNA is TGTGCCAGCAGTTCCGGACAGAGGTACAATGAGCAGTTCTTC. It translates to CASSSGQRYNEQFF.

This clonotype appeared a few times. The chain carries TRBV5-6 and TRBJ2-1; TRBD1 or TRBD2 may be the D gene (5 bases each). The CDR3 length is 16 residues. V shed 1 base and J shed 0 bases, with 11 bases lying between them. Germline assignment: CDR1 SGHDT and CDR2 YYEEEE. The chain's CDR3 is CASSLSWGSSYNEQFF. In DNA form, the CDR3 reads TGTGCCAGCAGCTTGTCGTGGGGGAGCTCCTACAATGAGCAGTTCTTC.

The CDR3 bases are TGTGCCAGCAGCTGGGACAGGGATGGCGAGCAGTACTTC. It is translated as CASSWDRDGEQYF. V and J are TRBV5-5 and TRBJ2-7; TRBD1 aligns across 9 bases. V trimming: 3 bases; J trimming: 6 bases; junction bases outside the gene matches: 4. The CDR3 has 13 amino acids. Germline V lookup: CDR1 SGHKS, CDR2 YYEKEE (reference sequence).

The chain recombines TRBV10-2 with TRBJ1-5; a weak D match, TRBD1 (6 bases). V was trimmed by 1 base and J by 3 bases, leaving 19 bases between them. CDR3 length equals 18 residues. CDR1 is WSHSY and CDR2 is SAAADI in the germline V gene. This chain's CDR3 is CASSEWDFGGPHNQPQHF. The CDR3 DNA reads as TGCGCCAGCAGTGAGTGGGACTTCGGGGGGCCACACAATCAGCCCCAGCATTTT.

The chain recombines TRBV6-1 with TRBJ2-1; 7 bases line up with TRBD2. Germline V gives CDR1 MNHNS, CDR2 SASEGT. The CDR3 extends over 15 amino acids. J lost 8 bases, V lost 7 bases, and 14 bases had no gene match. The CDR3 reads CASKKLGEGQYEQFF. The CDR3 DNA follows: TGTGCCAGCAAGAAATTGGGGGAGGGCCAATATGAGCAGTTCTTC.